The TCR beta chain under discussion was sequenced for a study of vaccination effects on CD4 cells after COVID-19. Study information: Sampling occurred a median 72 days post second dose, range 14 to 241.

Following culture for about ten days, CD4+ T cells were isolated. Two doses of BNT162b2 or mRNA-1273 vaccine were administered to participants. Fresh IL-2-containing medium replaced half the medium on days 3 and 7. Libraries were prepared by immunoSEQ multiplex PCR; TCRdb keeps only in-frame clonotypes and omits some of them. This table holds 66,000 or so clones, less than 80% found once. Comments on this clone: Its cognate antigen is unknown.

Source: CD4+ T cells from PBMCs cultured without peptide, taken after COVID-19 vaccination. This receptor was identified in a human donor who received a COVID-19 vaccine.

The CDR3 is CASRSGTGDYEQYV. The CDR3 region has the DNA TGTGCCAGTCGCTCCGGGACAGGGGATTACGAGCAGTACGTC. This chain joins TRBV6-5 and TRBJ2-7; 10 nucleotides line up with TRBD1. The CDR3 covers 14 residues. The ends lost 9 bases at V and 4 bases at J; junction bases unmatched: 9. Germline CDR1 MNHEY, CDR2 SVGAGI.